This entry lists 3 T cell receptor beta chains sequenced from one sample in a study of graft-versus-host responses after intestinal transplantation (dated by TCRdb to about 2021). Per the publication, the time point label means: cells obtained before transplantation from donor or recipient. No cognate antigen is known for these TCRs. Libraries were made using the immunoSEQ multiplex PCR assay. The source is immuneACCESS, and TCRdb retained only in-frame sequences with V and J called. Part of the clones is not carried over; for the studies checked, unresolved V genes explain less than half of this, and the remainder is unexplained. The sample data list about 89,000 clones, and 90% to 95% of these were observed just once. In total, the top ten clones hold 1.5% to 2% of the sample. Here the sequenced sample was unstimulated CD8+ T cells sorted from spleen or lymph node cells, taken before intestinal transplant. The receptors shown here come from a human donor who received an intestinal transplant.

With respect to this clone: One base separates it from a far larger clone, so it is likely a read error. V and J are TRBV4-3 and TRBJ2-7; a possible D gene is TRBD2 (7 bases). V was pared by 5 bases and J by 5 bases, with 13 bases between. The CDR3 runs to 13 residues. Germline V gene data show CDR1 as LGHNA and CDR2 as YSLEER. The CDR3 region is CASSFWGGHEQYF. The DNA for the CDR3 is TGCGCCAGCAGCTTCTGGGGGGGCCACGAGCAGTACTTC.

V gene TRBV2 combines with J gene TRBJ2-4; TRBD2 matches at 9 bases. The CDR3 spans 17 residues. Trimming cost V 9 bases and J 0 bases; bases outside gene matches: 12. Germline CDR1 and CDR2: SNHLY and FYNNEI. CDR3 region: CASQRGGGASAKNIQYF. The CDR3 DNA is TGTGCCAGTCAGCGTGGCGGGGGGGCTTCAGCCAAAAACATTCAGTACTTC. The whole variable domain, remainder taken from reference TRBV2 and TRBJ2-4, is EPEVTQTPSHQVTQMGQEVILRCVPISNHLYFYWYRQILGQKVEFLVSFYNNEISEKSEIFDDQFSVERPDGSNFTLKIRSTKLEDSAMYFCASQRGGGASAKNIQYFGAGTRLSVL.

The count of this clone is one. The J gene is TRBJ2-7, the V gene TRBV5-1, with D perhaps TRBD2 (5 bases). V shed 2 bases and J shed 4 bases, with 10 bases lying between them. The CDR3 sequence is 13 residues long. The germline V gene encodes CDR1 SGHRS and CDR2 YFSETQ. The CDR3 sequence: CASSLEGSYEQYF. DNA for the CDR3: TGCGCCAGCAGCTTAGAGGGTAGTTACGAGCAGTACTTC.